Presented here are 21 T cell receptor beta chains from one specimen sequenced in a study of T cell repertoires in cytomegalovirus infection. Via MiXCR, TCRdb re-called the reads, giving one row per CDR3 protein. The sample contains over 90,000 distinct CDR3 sequences, 15% to 20% of which appear only once. Source material: PBMCs. Receptors originate from a human donor in good health (CMV status not recorded). Some clones in this sample may be carry-over from other donors' samples.

The sample holds a few counts of this clonotype. The CDR3 region is CASSLNVEWRLSPLHF. CDR3 DNA sequence: TGTGCCAGCAGCTTGAATGTGGAGTGGAGGCTTTCACCCCTCCACTTT. The chain combines TRBV5-5 with TRBJ1-6; D remains ambiguous. The V gene's germline CDR1 is SGHKS and CDR2 YYEKEE (reference sequence). V gave up 1 base and J gave up 9 bases, with 17 bases separating them. This CDR3 region has 16 residues.

This clonotype was counted a few times. The rearrangement joins TRBV28 to TRBJ2-7, with no clear D. V was shortened by 6 bases and J by 2 bases, with 11 bases between the two germline ends. This CDR3 contains 13 residues. The germline V gene encodes CDR1 MDHEN and CDR2 SYDVKM. CDR3 nucleotide sequence: TGTGCCAGCAGCCCCGACACCACCTACGAGCAGTACTTC. Translating it yields CASSPDTTYEQYF.

The chain joins TRBV20-1 to TRBJ2-5; 7 bases are shared with TRBD1. Looked up from germline, CDR1 is DFQATT and CDR2 is SNEGSKA (reference sequence). The CDR3 covers 13 residues. V gave up 6 bases and J gave up 4 bases; unmatched junction bases: 8. Written as DNA, the CDR3 is TGCAGTGCCTCAGACAGGGAAAGAGAGACCCAGTACTTC. Residues: CSASDRERETQYF.

Points on this clonotype: Because it lacks the conserved phenylalanine or tryptophan at the end, this CDR3 is likely a read error. This rearrangement joins TRBV7-2 to TRBJ2-1, with TRBD2 as a possible D gene (6 bases). The CDR3 consists of 14 residues. Between the trimmed V and J ends, which lost 2 bases and 4 bases, there was a span of 9 bases. CDR1 and CDR2 from the germline V gene are SGHTA and FQGNSA. The CDR3: CASSLRAGYNEQFS. The CDR3 nucleotides are TGTGCCAGCAGCTTAAGGGCGGGGTACAATGAGCAGTTCTCC.

This clonotype was observed a few times. This rearrangement joins TRBV7-6 to TRBJ2-3; 10 bases line up with TRBD2. This CDR3 contains 17 residues. The V gene end was trimmed by 4 bases and the J gene end by 4 bases; junction bases not matched to a gene: 11. Looked up from germline, CDR1 is SGHVS and CDR2 is FNYEAQ. Here the CDR3 reads CASSSGERGGSADTQYF. The CDR3 DNA sequence: TGTGCCAGCAGCTCGGGGGAGCGGGGGGGCAGCGCAGATACGCAGTATTTT.

This clonotype was seen at least ten times. The chain has TRBV7-2 and TRBJ2-5; D unclear. The CDR3 runs to 12 residues. CDR1 is SGHTA and CDR2 is FQGNSA in the germline V gene. The V end lost 8 bases, the J end lost 5 bases, and 12 bases lay between the germline ends. This CDR3 is CASEYHAETQYF. As DNA, the CDR3 is TGTGCCAGCGAGTATCACGCGGAGACCCAGTACTTC.

The chain employs TRBV27 and TRBJ1-2, with D possibly matching TRBD1 (5 bases). The CDR3 is 13 residues long. Trimming stripped 5 bases from V and 8 bases from J, with 15 bases between. Germline V gene sequence: CDR1 MNHEY, CDR2 SMNVEV (reference sequence). The CDR3: CASSLRAFGGYTF. CDR3 DNA: TGTGCCAGCAGTCTCAGGGCTTTCGGAGGCTACACCTTC.

On this clonotype: Since a much larger clone is just one base distant, this may be a read error. The V and J genes are TRBV29-1 and TRBJ1-1, with D uncertain. This CDR3 has 12 residues. In germline, CDR1 is SQVTM, CDR2 ANQGSEA. DNA for the CDR3: TGTGTCTTGCGGGTAATGAACACTGAAGCTTTCTTT. As protein: CVLRVMNTEAFF.

The sample holds many counts of this clonotype. This sequence joins TRBV6-1 and TRBJ1-2; D is uncertain. In germline, CDR1 is MNHNS, CDR2 SASEGT. This CDR3 has 13 amino acids. V was cut by 0 bases and J by 5 bases, with 7 bases left in between. In nucleotides, the CDR3 is TGTGCCAGCAGTGAAGCTGGAGAATATGGCTACACCTTC. This gives the protein CASSEAGEYGYTF.

Points on this clonotype: This may come from a read error, since a much larger clone is one base off. The genes are TRBV7-2 and TRBJ2-1; a weak D match, TRBD2 (7 bases). Germline V gives CDR1 SGHTA, CDR2 FQGNSA. The CDR3 is 15 residues long. CDR3 nucleotides: TGTGCCGGCAGCTTAGTGGGGGGGGCCCAAAATGAGCAGTTCTTC. This codes for CAGSLVGGAQNEQFF.

There are many counts of this clonotype. This chain uses TRBV7-9 with TRBJ2-3; D is ambiguous. Trimming removed 1 base at V and 2 bases at J, with 4 bases between. The CDR3 covers 13 residues. The germline V gene encodes CDR1 SEHNR and CDR2 FQNEAQ (reference sequence). CDR3 nucleotides: TGTGCCAGCAGCTTAGGCTCCACAGATACGCAGTATTTT. It encodes CASSLGSTDTQYF.

This clonotype was seen many times. The rearrangement links TRBV7-2 to TRBJ1-5; D uncertain. Trimming removed 4 bases from V and 0 bases from J, with 13 bases in between. Per germline, CDR1 SGHTA and CDR2 FQGNSA. There are 16 residues in the CDR3. CDR3 sequence reads: CASSSLAPASNQPQHF. The CDR3, as DNA: TGTGCCAGCAGCTCATTGGCGCCTGCTAGCAATCAGCCCCAGCATTTT.

This clonotype was seen many times. This rearrangement joins TRBV6-2 or TRBV6-3 to TRBJ2-4; TRBD1 might be the D (5 bases). The CDR3 has 14 residues. Between the trimmed V and J ends, which lost 2 bases and 1 base, there was a span of 6 bases. Germline CDR1 is MNHEY and CDR2 is SVGEGT. CDR3 in amino acids: CASSYPGAKNIQYF. The DNA of the CDR3 is TGTGCCAGCAGTTACCCAGGGGCCAAAAACATTCAGTACTTC.

This clonotype was seen many times. The J gene is TRBJ1-2, the V gene TRBV7-2; D may be TRBD1 (6 bases). The CDR3 runs 14 residues. Trimming took off 1 base at V and 4 bases at J, with 10 bases between the two ends. Germline V gene lookup returns CDR1 SGHTA and CDR2 FQGNSA. CDR3 in DNA: TGTGCCAGCAGCTTAGGCGCAGGGGCCTATGGCTACACCTTC. Encoded protein: CASSLGAGAYGYTF.

This clonotype appeared many times. The V gene is TRBV7-2, the J gene TRBJ2-7, with 11 positions matching TRBD2. Germline V lookup: CDR1 SGHTA, CDR2 FQGNSA. The CDR3 is 16 amino acids. The J segment lost 6 bases and the V segment lost 4 bases, leaving 11 bases of the junction unmatched. The CDR3 sequence is CASSSLTTSGVGEQYF. In nucleotides, the CDR3 is TGTGCCAGCAGCTCCCTCACGACTAGCGGGGTGGGCGAGCAGTACTTC.

This clonotype was observed a handful of times. The chain uses TRBV2 and TRBJ2-2, with TRBD1 as a possible D gene (5 bases). From germline, CDR1 is SNHLY and CDR2 FYNNEI. V was trimmed by 5 bases and J by 6 bases, leaving 19 bases between them. CDR3 length equals 16 residues. CDR3 amino acids: CASSKGSGLGAGELFF. The CDR3 nucleotides are TGTGCCAGCAGTAAAGGTTCAGGGTTAGGGGCCGGGGAGCTGTTTTTT.

This clonotype came up a few times. The rearrangement joins TRBV10-3 to TRBJ1-6, with 7 bases identical to TRBD1. The V and J ends lost 1 base and 7 bases, in that order; junction bases with no gene match: 7. CDR1 and CDR2 (germline): ENHRY, SYGVKD. CDR3 length: 16 residues. The CDR3, as DNA: TGTGCCATCAGTGAGTGGGAGGTAGGGGGCAATTCACCCCTCCACTTT. This gives the protein CAISEWEVGGNSPLHF.

This clonotype was picked up many times. V is TRBV7-2 and J is TRBJ1-1, with D unclear. Trimming cost V 5 bases and J 5 bases, with 12 bases left between them. From germline, CDR1 is SGHTA and CDR2 FQGNSA. The CDR3 sequence is 13 residues long. Written as DNA, the CDR3 is TGTGCCAGCAGCGATGGATCGGGAACTGAAGCTTTCTTT. Amino acid sequence: CASSDGSGTEAFF.

The chain has TRBV10-3 and TRBJ2-7, with D maybe TRBD2 (5 bases). CDR3 length: 11 amino acids. Germline V gives CDR1 ENHRY, CDR2 SYGVKD. V shed 8 bases and J shed 2 bases, with 7 bases lying between them. CDR3 loop: CAISGTYEQYF. The CDR3 nucleotides read TGTGCCATCTCGGGGACCTACGAGCAGTACTTC.

The CDR3 loop is CASSPGQGQETQYF. CDR3 sequence (DNA): TGTGCCAGCAGCCCCGGACAAGGCCAAGAGACCCAGTACTTC. The chain combines TRBV5-4 with TRBJ2-5; tentatively, D is TRBD1 (5 bases). CDR1 is SGHNT, CDR2 YYREEE, per germline (reference sequence). Between the trimmed V and J ends, which lost 4 bases and 1 base, there was a span of 11 bases. CDR3 length equals 14 residues.

Many counts were recorded for this clonotype. The chain links TRBV7-9 to TRBJ2-1, with D perhaps assigned TRBD1 or TRBD2 (5 bases each). V was trimmed by 1 base and J by 8 bases, leaving 21 bases between them. CDR1 and CDR2 from the germline V gene are SEHNR and FQNEAQ (reference sequence). This CDR3 region has 17 residues. This CDR3 reads CASSLEAGTRGSHEQFF. For the CDR3, the DNA is TGTGCCAGCAGCTTAGAGGCAGGGACCCGCGGTTCCCATGAGCAGTTCTTC.